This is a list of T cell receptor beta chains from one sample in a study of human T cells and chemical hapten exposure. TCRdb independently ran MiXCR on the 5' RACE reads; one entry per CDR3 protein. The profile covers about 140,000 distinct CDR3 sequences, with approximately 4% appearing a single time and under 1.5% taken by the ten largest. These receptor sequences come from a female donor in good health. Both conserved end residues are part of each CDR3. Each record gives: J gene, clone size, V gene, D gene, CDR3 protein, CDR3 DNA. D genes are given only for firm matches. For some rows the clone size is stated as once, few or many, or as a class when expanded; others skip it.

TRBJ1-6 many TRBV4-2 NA CASSQDSTGRPYNSPLHF TGTGCCAGCAGCCAAGATAGTACAGGGCGCCCCTATAATTCACCCCTCCACTTT
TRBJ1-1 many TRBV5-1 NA CASSLTGGANTEAFF TGCGCCAGCAGCTTGACGGGCGGGGCGAACACTGAAGCTTTCTTT
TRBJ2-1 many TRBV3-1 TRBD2 CASRGLAGGFNEQFF TGTGCCAGCAGAGGACTAGCGGGGGGGTTTAATGAGCAGTTCTTC
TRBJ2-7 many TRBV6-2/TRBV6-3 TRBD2 CATGLAGANYRYEQYF TGTGCCACGGGACTAGCGGGTGCCAACTACCGATACGAGCAGTACTTC
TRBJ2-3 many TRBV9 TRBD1 CASSAGQGEGSDTQYF TGTGCCAGCAGCGCAGGACAGGGCGAGGGTTCGGATACGCAGTATTTT
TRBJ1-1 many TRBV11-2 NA CASSLERILNTEAFF TGTGCCAGCAGCTTAGAACGGATATTGAACACTGAAGCTTTCTTT
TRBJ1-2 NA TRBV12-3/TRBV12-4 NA CASTTLGMSGYTF TGTGCCAGCACAACCCTGGGGATGAGTGGCTACACCTTC
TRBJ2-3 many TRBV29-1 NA CSVEPGPFSTDTQYF TGCAGCGTTGAACCCGGGCCTTTCAGCACAGATACGCAGTATTTT
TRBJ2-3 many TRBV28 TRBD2 CASSFPWISPSGGADTQYF TGTGCCAGCAGTTTTCCCTGGATCTCCCCTAGCGGGGGGGCAGATACGCAGTATTTT
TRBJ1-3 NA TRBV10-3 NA CAIKEGLSGNTIYF TGTGCCATCAAAGAGGGATTAAGTGGAAACACCATATATTTT
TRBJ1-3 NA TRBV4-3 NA CASSQRQSGSSGNTIYF TGCGCCAGCAGCCAACGACAATCGGGGAGCTCTGGAAACACCATATATTTT
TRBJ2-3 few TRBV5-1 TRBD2 CASSYHQTSGDTDTQYF TGCGCCAGCAGCTACCACCAGACTAGCGGGGACACAGATACGCAGTATTTT
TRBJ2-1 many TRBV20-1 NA CSARLRSSYNEQFF TGCAGTGCTAGGCTGCGTAGCTCCTACAATGAGCAGTTCTTC
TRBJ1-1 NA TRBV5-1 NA CASSSTLGGTEAFF TGCGCCAGCAGCTCGACGTTGGGAGGCACTGAAGCTTTCTTT
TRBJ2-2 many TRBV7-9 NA CASSLARRTGELFF TGTGCCAGCAGCTTAGCACGAAGGACCGGGGAGCTGTTTTTT
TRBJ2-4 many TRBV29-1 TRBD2 CSVTPRGGNTDIQYF TGCAGCGTTACCCCGCGGGGGGGAAACACTGACATTCAGTACTTC
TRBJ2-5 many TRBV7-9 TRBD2 CASSRTSGGFQETQYF TGTGCCAGCAGCAGGACGAGCGGGGGATTCCAAGAGACCCAGTACTTC
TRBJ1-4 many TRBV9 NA CASSVGGNDEKLFF TGTGCCAGCAGCGTAGGAGGGAATGATGAAAAACTGTTTTTT
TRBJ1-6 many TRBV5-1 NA CASSRVGNSPLHF TGCGCCAGCAGCAGGGTCGGTAATTCACCCCTCCACTTT
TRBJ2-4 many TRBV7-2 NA CASSFVQGHGNIQYF TGTGCCAGCAGCTTCGTACAGGGCCATGGAAACATTCAGTACTTC
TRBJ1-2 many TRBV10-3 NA CAISGGHGYGYTF TGTGCCATCAGTGGGGGTCACGGCTATGGCTACACCTTC
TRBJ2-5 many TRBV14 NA CASSQDLGTHQETQYF TGTGCCAGCAGCCAAGATCTCGGGACACACCAAGAGACCCAGTACTTC